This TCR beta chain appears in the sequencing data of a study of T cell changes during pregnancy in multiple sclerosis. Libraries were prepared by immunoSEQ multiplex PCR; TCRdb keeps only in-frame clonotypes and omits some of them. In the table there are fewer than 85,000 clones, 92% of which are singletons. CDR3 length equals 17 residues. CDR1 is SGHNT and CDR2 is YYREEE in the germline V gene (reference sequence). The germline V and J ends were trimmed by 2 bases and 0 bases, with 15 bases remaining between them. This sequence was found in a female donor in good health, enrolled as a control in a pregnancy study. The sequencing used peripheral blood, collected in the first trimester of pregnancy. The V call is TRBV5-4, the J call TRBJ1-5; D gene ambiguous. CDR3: CASSFMSGSNSNQPQHF. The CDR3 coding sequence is TGTGCCAGCAGCTTTATGAGCGGTAGTAATAGCAATCAGCCCCAGCATTTT.